This T cell receptor beta chain was observed in a study of shared clonotypes between healthy human individuals. General study points: The generation probabilities recorded for non-shared clonotypes fell below those of clonotypes shared by all four donors. Few donors restricted represented genetic and exposure-history diversity.

The repertoire was sequenced with immunoSEQ multiplex PCR; TCRdb's copy has only in-frame clones and lacks some. The data contain under 200,000 clones, 85% to 95% of them singletons. V gave up 7 bases and J gave up 0 bases, with 16 bases separating them. Germline assignment: CDR1 GTSNPN and CDR2 SVGIG (reference sequence). This CDR3 is 15 amino acids long. As concerns this clone: Its matching antigen is unknown.

The sample taken for sequencing was naive CD4+ T cells sorted from blood. Subset given: CD45RA+ positively selected. The V and J genes are TRBV30 and TRBJ1-3; D unclear. This receptor was identified in a woman younger than 45 in good health. The CDR3, as DNA: TGTGCCTTAGTTCCTGGAAGGATCTCTGGAAACACCATATATTTT. This gives the protein CALVPGRISGNTIYF.